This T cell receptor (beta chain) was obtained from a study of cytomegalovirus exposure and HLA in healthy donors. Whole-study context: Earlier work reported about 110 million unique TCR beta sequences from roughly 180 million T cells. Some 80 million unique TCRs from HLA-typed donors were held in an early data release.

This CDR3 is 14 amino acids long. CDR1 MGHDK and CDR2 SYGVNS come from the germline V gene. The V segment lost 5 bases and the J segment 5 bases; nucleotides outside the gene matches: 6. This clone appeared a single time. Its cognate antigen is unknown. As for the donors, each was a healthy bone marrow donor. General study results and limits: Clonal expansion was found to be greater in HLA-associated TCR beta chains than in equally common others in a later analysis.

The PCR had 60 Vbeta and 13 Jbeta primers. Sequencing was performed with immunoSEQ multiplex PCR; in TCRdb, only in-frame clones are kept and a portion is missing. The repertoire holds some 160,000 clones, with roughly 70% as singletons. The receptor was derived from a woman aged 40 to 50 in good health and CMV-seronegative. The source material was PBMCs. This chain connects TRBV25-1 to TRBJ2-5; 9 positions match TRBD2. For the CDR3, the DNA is TGTGCCAGCAGTAAAGGGACTAGCCGGGAGACCCAGTACTTC. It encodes CASSKGTSRETQYF.